A selection of T cell receptor beta chains follows, all from one sample in a study of CD8 T cells in ankylosing spondylitis. TCRdb itself ran the 5' RACE reads through MiXCR, one entry per CDR3 protein. In the table there are a few hundred thousand distinct CDR3 sequences, 6% to 8.5% of which are singletons. The sample consisted of blood, either unsorted or a sorted T cell fraction (not recorded which). The receptors were gathered from a male donor with ankylosing spondylitis. The CDR3 runs from the conserved cysteine through the conserved F or W. The D gene is left open where the match is weak. Only some rows state a clone size, as once, few, many or a class for expanded clones.

D,V,J,size,CDR3,DNA
-,TRBV4-3,TRBJ2-3,many,CASSLLAGAGTDTQYF,TGCGCCAGCAGCCTGCTGGCAGGGGCGGGCACAGATACGCAGTATTTT
-,TRBV28,TRBJ2-1,many,CASSFRGSYNEQFF,TGTGCCAGCAGTTTCAGGGGTTCCTACAATGAGCAGTTCTTC
-,TRBV5-1,TRBJ2-7,many,CASSWGRTYEQYF,TGCGCCAGCAGCTGGGGACGGACCTACGAGCAGTACTTC
-,TRBV28,TRBJ2-7,many,CASRTLGSYEQYF,TGTGCCAGCCGTACTTTAGGTTCCTACGAGCAGTACTTC
-,TRBV7-2,TRBJ2-7,many,CASSLEGGRVNEQYF,TGTGCCAGCAGCTTAGAGGGGGGGAGAGTCAACGAGCAGTACTTC
-,TRBV7-9,TRBJ1-6,few,CASSRRWGDLRASPLHF,TGTGCCAGCAGCCGACGGTGGGGGGACCTAAGAGCTTCACCCCTCCACTTT
-,TRBV20-1,TRBJ2-4,many,CSARVGWEGADDIQYF,TGCAGTGCTAGAGTCGGTTGGGAGGGGGCGGATGACATTCAGTACTTC
-,TRBV7-9,TRBJ1-1,many,CASSFTDWDGRNTEAFF,TGTGCCAGCAGCTTCACAGATTGGGACGGTCGAAACACTGAAGCTTTCTTT
-,TRBV24-1,TRBJ2-1,many,CATSDGLGEQFF,TGTGCCACCAGTGATGGGCTCGGAGAGCAGTTCTTC
-,TRBV7-9,TRBJ2-3,many,CASRPMTGLQYF,TGTGCCAGCAGACCAATGACGGGGTTGCAGTATTTT
-,TRBV11-2,TRBJ1-1,many,CASRGRNTEAFF,TGTGCCAGCAGAGGACGGAACACTGAAGCTTTCTTT
TRBD1,TRBV14,TRBJ2-5,many,CASSRGQYQETQYF,TGTGCCAGCAGCCGGGGACAGTACCAAGAGACCCAGTACTTC
-,TRBV5-5,TRBJ1-2,few,CASSLAMRSFDYGYTF,TGTGCCAGCAGCTTGGCGATGAGGAGTTTTGACTATGGCTACACCTTC
TRBD1,TRBV4-1,TRBJ1-2,many,CASSHRTGGNGYTF,TGCGCCAGCAGCCACAGGACAGGGGGCAATGGCTACACCTTC
TRBD2,TRBV4-3,TRBJ2-1,many,CASSQDGGRRYNEQFF,TGCGCCAGCAGCCAAGATGGCGGGAGAAGGTACAATGAGCAGTTCTTC
-,TRBV10-3,TRBJ2-5,many,CAISGREETQYF,TGTGCCATCAGTGGGCGGGAAGAGACCCAGTACTTC
-,TRBV18,TRBJ2-7,few,CASSPPRAATYEQYF,TGTGCCAGCTCACCACCGAGGGCAGCGACCTACGAGCAGTACTTC
-,TRBV7-2,TRBJ1-5,many,CASSVGTEIQPQHF,TGTGCCAGCAGCGTAGGGACCGAGATTCAGCCCCAGCATTTT
-,TRBV28,TRBJ2-7,many,CASSSAGTPAYEQYF,TGTGCCAGCAGTTCCGCCGGGACACCGGCCTACGAGCAGTACTTC
TRBD1,TRBV18,TRBJ2-1,few,CASSPPTGGEQFF,TGTGCCAGCTCACCACCGACAGGGGGCGAGCAGTTCTTC
TRBD1,TRBV27,TRBJ2-2,-,CASSPLPGGPGNTGELFF,TGTGCCAGCAGTCCGCTCCCAGGGGGCCCGGGGAACACCGGGGAGCTGTTTTTT
-,TRBV3-1,TRBJ2-1,many,CASSQYRWTYNEQFF,TGTGCCAGCAGCCAATACCGTTGGACCTACAATGAGCAGTTCTTC
-,TRBV28,TRBJ2-4,many,CASRPPQGIAAKNIQYF,TGTGCCAGCAGGCCGCCTCAGGGGATTGCGGCCAAAAACATTCAGTACTTC
-,TRBV19,TRBJ1-2,few,CASSIEGGGYGYTF,TGTGCCAGTAGTATAGAGGGAGGCGGCTATGGCTACACCTTC
-,TRBV7-9,TRBJ1-2,many,CASSSGTQGEDYGYTF,TGTGCCAGCAGCTCTGGGACACAGGGAGAGGACTATGGCTACACCTTC
TRBD1,TRBV5-1,TRBJ1-2,many,CASSLGRDSIF,TGCGCCAGCAGCTTGGGCCGGGACAGCATCTTC
TRBD1,TRBV12-3/TRBV12-4,TRBJ2-5,many,CASSLGGRGRETQYF,TGTGCCAGCAGTTTGGGCGGCAGGGGGCGAGAGACCCAGTACTTC
-,TRBV12-3/TRBV12-4,TRBJ2-1,many,CASSFMAEEQFF,TGTGCCAGCAGTTTTATGGCGGAGGAGCAGTTCTTC
TRBD1,TRBV2,TRBJ2-2,many,CASKDRDTNTGELFF,TGTGCCAGCAAGGACAGGGACACGAACACCGGGGAGCTGTTTTTT
-,TRBV25-1,TRBJ2-5,few,CASSTPPTQYF,TGTGCCAGCAGTACCCCCCCGACCCAGTACTTC
TRBD2,TRBV20-1,TRBJ2-1,many,CSARDRDAGTTYNEQFF,TGCAGTGCTAGAGATCGCGACGCCGGGACTACATACAATGAGCAGTTCTTC
TRBD1,TRBV7-6,TRBJ2-5,few,CASSLDGRGRVETQYF,TGTGCCAGCAGCTTAGATGGCAGGGGGCGAGTGGAGACCCAGTACTTC
TRBD1,TRBV6-5,TRBJ1-1,many,CASSSVDRGNTEAFF,TGTGCCAGCAGTTCCGTAGACAGGGGGAACACTGAAGCTTTCTTT
-,TRBV5-1,TRBJ1-1,-,CASRALGRTNTEAFF,TGCGCCAGCAGGGCCCTCGGACGCACCAACACTGAAGCTTTCTTT
TRBD1,TRBV29-1,TRBJ2-3,many,CSAITGGIGTDTQYF,TGCAGCGCTATCACAGGGGGCATAGGCACAGATACGCAGTATTTT
-,TRBV12-3/TRBV12-4,TRBJ1-6,few,CASRRAPRVGSSYNSPLHF,TGTGCCAGCAGGCGGGCTCCACGGGTGGGGAGCTCCTATAATTCACCCCTCCACTTT
-,TRBV12-3/TRBV12-4,TRBJ2-2,many,CASSLSGISGELFF,TGTGCCAGCAGTTTGTCAGGGATAAGCGGGGAGCTGTTTTTT
TRBD1,TRBV11-3,TRBJ2-5,few,CASSRRTGGVETQYF,TGTGCCAGCAGCCGGCGGACAGGGGGCGTAGAGACCCAGTACTTC
-,TRBV28,TRBJ2-1,many,CASSLLGRTSYNEQFF,TGTGCCAGCAGTCTTCTAGGGCGCACCTCCTACAATGAGCAGTTCTTC
-,TRBV15,TRBJ2-6,-,CATSRDLTDVGLIIGANVLTF,TGTGCCACCAGCAGAGATCTTACCGACGTTGGGTTGATAATTGGGGCCAACGTCCTGACTTTC
-,TRBV6-5,TRBJ2-3,many,CASSYSIYSTDTQYF,TGTGCCAGCAGTTATTCAATCTATAGCACAGATACGCAGTATTTT
-,TRBV9,TRBJ2-5,many,CASSVGPAQETQYF,TGTGCCAGCAGCGTAGGCCCAGCCCAAGAGACCCAGTACTTC
TRBD1,TRBV27,TRBJ2-2,many,CASSLWSGQGYTGELFF,TGTGCCAGCAGTTTATGGTCGGGACAGGGTTACACCGGGGAGCTGTTTTTT
-,TRBV20-1,TRBJ1-5,-,CSLKEGQYSNQPQHF,TGCAGCCTCAAAGAGGGACAATATAGCAATCAGCCCCAGCATTTT
-,TRBV28,TRBJ2-7,many,CASSSRGPNYEQYF,TGTGCCAGCAGTTCTCGGGGACCGAACTACGAGCAGTACTTC
-,TRBV7-8,TRBJ2-1,many,CASSLAGEGQDNEQFF,TGTGCCAGCAGCTTAGCGGGAGAGGGTCAAGACAATGAGCAGTTCTTC
-,TRBV2,TRBJ2-7,-,CASSEVILGGGNSYEQYF,TGTGCCAGCAGTGAGGTGATACTGGGAGGGGGCAATTCCTACGAGCAGTACTTC
TRBD1,TRBV6-1,TRBJ1-1,many,CASTQGVRTEAFF,TGTGCCAGCACCCAGGGGGTAAGGACTGAAGCTTTCTTT
-,TRBV20-1,TRBJ2-7,few,CSARDPRQDLRAEQYF,TGCAGTGCTAGAGATCCTCGGCAGGACCTAAGGGCCGAGCAGTACTTC
-,TRBV15,TRBJ2-3,many,CATSRDEVRRTDTQYF,TGTGCCACCAGCAGAGATGAGGTCCGGCGCACAGATACGCAGTATTTT
-,TRBV5-1,TRBJ2-7,many,CASSLDVPGKAYEQYF,TGCGCCAGCAGCTTGGATGTCCCAGGGAAAGCCTACGAGCAGTACTTC
-,TRBV4-2,TRBJ2-1,many,CASSQDRWGGEQFF,TGTGCCAGCAGCCAAGATAGATGGGGGGGCGAGCAGTTCTTC